This T cell receptor beta chain emerged from a study of cytomegalovirus exposure and HLA in healthy donors. Overall study results and limits: In a later analysis, at a false discovery rate of 0.05, about 17,000 TCR beta sequences matched HLA alleles. It was 160 or so TCR beta chains that were listed as cytomegalovirus-associated.

The donors, nominally healthy at sampling, likely had unrecorded immune exposures. The PCR made use of 60 Vbeta and 13 Jbeta primers. TCRdb's copy holds only in-frame clones and misses some; the assay was immunoSEQ multiplex PCR. This table has around 150,000 clones, about 76% appearing once. About this clone: Its antigen is currently unknown.

The CDR3 has 14 amino acids. Germline-derived CDR1 and CDR2 are SGHRS and YFSETQ. V lost 0 bases and J lost 7, with 14 bases in between. This rearrangement joins TRBV5-1 to TRBJ2-7; D is perhaps TRBD1 (7 bases). This receptor was identified in a human donor in good health. The sequencing input was PBMCs. In DNA form, the CDR3 reads TGCGCCAGCAGCTTGGTTGGAGGGGGCGCGGAGCAGTACTTC. Amino acid sequence: CASSLVGGGAEQYF.